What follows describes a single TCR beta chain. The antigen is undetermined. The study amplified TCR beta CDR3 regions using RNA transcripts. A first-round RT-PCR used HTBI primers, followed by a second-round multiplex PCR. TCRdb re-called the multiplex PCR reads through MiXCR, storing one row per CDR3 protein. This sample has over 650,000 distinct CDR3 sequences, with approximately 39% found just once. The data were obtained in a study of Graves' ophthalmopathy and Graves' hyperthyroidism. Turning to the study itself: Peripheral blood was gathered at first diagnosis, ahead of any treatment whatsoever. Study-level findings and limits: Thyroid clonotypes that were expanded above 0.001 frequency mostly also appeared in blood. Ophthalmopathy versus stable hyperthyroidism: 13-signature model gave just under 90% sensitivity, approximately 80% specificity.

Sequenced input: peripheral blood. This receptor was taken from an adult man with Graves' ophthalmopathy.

Here the CDR3 reads CASVEDRRANYGYTF. As DNA, the CDR3 is TGTGCCAGCGTTGAAGACAGGCGAGCTAACTATGGCTACACCTTC. V and J are TRBV25-1 and TRBJ1-2; the D gene is possibly TRBD1 (6 bases). The CDR3 has 15 amino acids. Germline V gene data show CDR1 as MGHDK and CDR2 as SYGVNS. Trimming took 8 bases from V and 0 from J, leaving 16 bases between them.